The rows below give T cell receptor beta chains drawn from one sample of a study of identical twins. TCRdb reprocessed the 5' RACE reads with MiXCR, giving one entry per CDR3 protein. The sample shows about 530,000 distinct CDR3 sequences, 20% to 25% of them seen only once. This sample was also put to use in a study of yellow fever vaccine responses in identical twins.

Sequenced sample: CD4+ T cells sorted from blood. These receptors were collected from a woman younger than 30 in good health. Both conserved end residues are part of each CDR3. Fields, in order: V gene, clone size, D gene, J gene, CDR3 protein, CDR3 DNA. A D gene is named only where the DNA matches it firmly. Clone sizes are given selectively: once, few, many, or a class where the clone is expanded.

>TRBV5-1|NA|TRBD2|TRBJ2-1
CASSPEGGGYNEQFF
TGCGCCAGCAGCCCGGAGGGCGGGGGTTACAATGAGCAGTTCTTC
>TRBV29-1|NA|NA|TRBJ2-1
CSALKGTNRFSEQFF
TGCAGCGCCTTGAAAGGGACCAACCGATTTAGTGAGCAGTTCTTC
>TRBV2|NA|TRBD2|TRBJ2-3
CACSFRGLAASSTDTQYF
TGTGCCTGCAGTTTTAGGGGACTAGCAGCCTCTAGCACAGATACGCAGTATTTT
>TRBV14|few|NA|TRBJ2-7
CASSQDPHQEQYF
TGTGCCAGCAGCCAAGATCCCCACCAAGAGCAGTACTTC
>TRBV4-1|NA|NA|TRBJ1-1
CASSQDGPKAFF
TGCGCCAGCAGCCAAGATGGACCAAAAGCTTTCTTT
>TRBV6-1|NA|NA|TRBJ1-1
CASRSLDILNTEAFF
TGTGCCAGCAGATCCTTGGACATCTTGAACACTGAAGCTTTCTTT
>TRBV11-1|NA|TRBD2|TRBJ2-1
CASSLGELAGTLGNEQFF
TGTGCCAGCAGCTTAGGGGAACTAGCGGGAACCCTAGGCAATGAGCAGTTCTTC
>TRBV7-2|few|NA|TRBJ1-6
CASSLMRGSYNSPLHF
TGTGCCAGCAGCTTAATGCGGGGTTCCTATAATTCACCCCTCCACTTT
>TRBV28|NA|TRBD2|TRBJ2-1
CASSLGAGGRNEQFF
TGTGCCAGCAGTTTAGGGGCGGGGGGGCGTAATGAGCAGTTCTTC
>TRBV25-1|NA|TRBD2|TRBJ2-1
CASSELAGVLVHEQFF
TGTGCCAGCAGTGAACTAGCGGGAGTCCTTGTGCATGAGCAGTTCTTC
>TRBV9|few|NA|TRBJ2-1
CASSLNSGENEQFF
TGTGCCAGCAGCTTAAACTCCGGGGAGAATGAGCAGTTCTTC
>TRBV27|NA|TRBD2|TRBJ2-1
CASKMREVRNEQFF
TGTGCCAGCAAGATGCGGGAGGTTAGGAATGAGCAGTTCTTC
>TRBV28|NA|TRBD1|TRBJ1-2
CASSPAQGAFGYTF
TGTGCCAGCAGTCCCGCACAGGGGGCTTTTGGCTACACCTTC
>TRBV5-1|NA|NA|TRBJ2-2
CASSLVLTNTGELFF
TGCGCCAGCAGCTTGGTCCTAACGAACACCGGGGAGCTGTTTTTT
>TRBV4-2|NA|TRBD1|TRBJ1-5
CASSQVRVTGGNQPQHF
TGTGCCAGCAGCCAAGTACGAGTGACAGGGGGCAATCAGCCCCAGCATTTT
>TRBV12-3/TRBV12-4|NA|TRBD1|TRBJ2-1
CASRIGLLRGNEQFF
TGTGCCAGCAGGATCGGGCTCCTCAGGGGGAATGAGCAGTTCTTC
>TRBV6-9|few|NA|TRBJ2-5
CASRTEAQETQYF
TGTGCCAGCAGAACAGAGGCTCAAGAGACCCAGTACTTC